The 24 T cell receptor beta chains below all came from one sample that was sequenced in a study of blood T cell repertoires in COVID-19. Sequencing used immunoSEQ multiplex PCR; TCRdb keeps in-frame clones, though not all of them. The sample shows 200,000 to 250,000 clones, 85% of them seen only once. Sequenced: PBMCs or T cells enriched from blood (not recorded which). These receptors all come from a woman aged 45-60 years with acute COVID-19.

The V gene is TRBV6-5, the J gene TRBJ1-2, with D possibly being TRBD1 (6 bases). CDR1 MNHEY and CDR2 SVGAGI come from the germline V gene. Trimming took 2 bases from V and 8 from J, leaving 12 bases between them. CDR3 length equals 13 residues. The DNA of the CDR3 is TGTGCCAGCAGTTACCACAGGGAATGGGGCTACACCTTC. This sequence encodes CASSYHREWGYTF.

This chain joins TRBV7-9 and TRBJ1-4; 7 bases agree with TRBD1. This CDR3 spans 17 amino acids. The ends lost 4 bases at V and 0 bases at J; junction bases unmatched: 8. CDR1 is SEHNR, CDR2 FQNEAQ, per germline (reference sequence). CDR3 bases: TGTGCCAGCAGCTCCCGGGACAGTTATGCAACTAATGAAAAACTGTTTTTT. Translated: CASSSRDSYATNEKLFF. The complete variable domain, with remaining parts taken from reference TRBV7-9 and TRBJ1-4, reads DTGVSQNPRHKITKRGQNVTFRCDPISEHNRLYWYRQTLGQGPEFLTYFQNEAQLEKSRLLSDRFSAERPKGSFSTLEIQRTEQGDSAMYLCASSSRDSYATNEKLFFGSGTQLSVL.

The V and J genes are TRBV4-3 and TRBJ2-3; 7 bases are a match to TRBD2. V lost 2 bases to trimming and J lost 1 base; unmatched junction nucleotides: 9. The CDR3 is 17 residues long. Germline V gene lookup returns CDR1 LGHNA and CDR2 YSLEER. CDR3 coding DNA: TGCGCCAGCAGCCAATTTCGGGCTAGCGGCGGCACAGATACGCAGTATTTT. As protein: CASSQFRASGGTDTQYF.

The J gene is TRBJ1-1, the V gene TRBV6-5, with 9 bases fitting TRBD1. This CDR3 has 14 amino acids. Germline V gene data show CDR1 as MNHEY and CDR2 as SVGAGI. Losses at the gene ends were 6 bases for V and 8 bases for J; bases not matched to a gene: 10. The CDR3: CASRGGQGRLEAFF. CDR3 in DNA: TGTGCCAGCAGGGGTGGACAGGGGCGCTTGGAAGCTTTCTTT.

This sequence joins TRBV11-3 and TRBJ2-7, with 8 bases lining up with TRBD2. The V and J ends lost 3 bases and 6 bases, in that order; junction bases with no gene match: 4. Germline V gene lookup returns CDR1 SGHNT and CDR2 YENEEA. This CDR3 region has 13 residues. Here the CDR3 DNA reads TGTGCCAGCAGCTTCCCGGGGGGGCGCGAGCAGTACTTC. As protein: CASSFPGGREQYF.

This clone was counted only a few times. The chain employs TRBV2 and TRBJ1-1, with D tentatively TRBD1 (6 bases). V lost 4 bases, J lost 8 bases, and 11 bases lay in between. This CDR3 spans 12 amino acids. Per germline, CDR1 SNHLY and CDR2 FYNNEI. Here the CDR3 DNA reads TGTGCCAGCAGTGTACTACAGGGCGAAGCTTTCTTT. The encoded protein is CASSVLQGEAFF. The complete variable domain, with remaining parts taken from reference TRBV2 and TRBJ1-1, reads EPEVTQTPSHQVTQMGQEVILRCVPISNHLYFYWYRQILGQKVEFLVSFYNNEISEKSEIFDDQFSVERPDGSNFTLKIRSTKLEDSAMYFCASSVLQGEAFFGQGTRLTVV.

The chain is built from TRBV3-1 (or the pseudogene TRBV3-2) and TRBJ1-2; TRBD1 matches at 9 bases. CDR1 and CDR2 from the germline V gene are LGHDT and YNNKEL (reference sequence). The V gene end was trimmed by 1 base and the J gene end by 0 bases; junction bases not matched to a gene: 3. This CDR3 comprises 16 residues. CDR3 bases: TGTGCCAGCAGCCAAGGGACAGGGGATTCTAACTATGGCTACACCTTC. It specifies CASSQGTGDSNYGYTF.

The chain has TRBV11-2 and TRBJ1-1; D uncertain. Per the germline V gene, CDR1 is SGHAT and CDR2 is FQNNGV. Between the trimmed V and J ends, which lost 1 base and 0 bases, there was a span of 9 bases. This CDR3 is 15 amino acids long. As DNA, the CDR3 is TGTGCCAGCAGCTTAGGTTCTTCCTTGAACACTGAAGCTTTCTTT. Its translation is CASSLGSSLNTEAFF.

The J gene is TRBJ2-7, the V gene TRBV7-9; 9 nucleotides agree with TRBD1. V gave up 5 bases and J gave up 0 bases; unmatched junction bases: 2. This CDR3 comprises 14 residues. Germline-derived CDR1 and CDR2 are SEHNR and FQNEAQ (reference sequence). The CDR3 reads CASSMGQGSYEQYF. In nucleotides, the CDR3 is TGTGCCAGCAGCATGGGACAGGGCTCCTACGAGCAGTACTTC.

This chain connects TRBV12-3 or TRBV12-4 to TRBJ2-5; weak D call: TRBD2 (5 bases). Trimming removed 6 bases at V and 7 bases at J, with 15 bases between. The CDR3 is made up of 13 amino acids. In nucleotides, the CDR3 is TGTGCCAGCAGCCCCATGGACTCTGGGACCCAGTACTTC. This encodes CASSPMDSGTQYF.

V and J are TRBV3-1 (or the pseudogene TRBV3-2) and TRBJ1-2; D unclear. The ends were cut back, 1 base at V and 7 bases at J, with 10 bases in the middle. Germline V gene sequence: CDR1 LGHDT, CDR2 YNNKEL (reference sequence). This CDR3 has 13 residues. The CDR3 DNA is TGTGCCAGCAGCCAAGGGCAGGCGGGTGGCTACACCTTC. This encodes CASSQGQAGGYTF.

Only a few counts were recorded for this clone. The chain is built from TRBV27 and TRBJ2-2; TRBD2 is a possible D gene (5 bases). CDR1 is MNHEY, CDR2 SMNVEV, per germline (reference sequence). This CDR3 contains 15 residues. V lost 6 bases and J lost 4, with 15 bases in between. CDR3 loop: CASSRGPPSTGELFF. The CDR3 DNA follows: TGTGCCAGCAGCAGAGGGCCCCCGAGCACCGGGGAGCTGTTTTTT.

This clone was seen a single time. The chain uses TRBV29-1 and TRBJ2-7, with TRBD1 identical over 9 bases. V trimming: 4 bases; J trimming: 5 bases; junction bases outside the gene matches: 6. The CDR3 is made up of 13 amino acids. Germline CDR1 is SQVTM and CDR2 is ANQGSEA. The CDR3 DNA sequence: TGCAGCGTTGCCGGGACAGGGTTTAACGAGCAGTACTTC. Residues: CSVAGTGFNEQYF.

The genes are TRBV30 and TRBJ2-1, with 11 nucleotides matching TRBD2. Germline CDR1 is GTSNPN and CDR2 is SVGIG (reference sequence). The CDR3 runs 17 residues. The J segment lost 5 bases and the V segment lost 1 base, leaving 10 bases of the junction unmatched. In nucleotides, the CDR3 is TGTGCCTGGAGTGGATTTAGCGGGGGGGGTGGAGACAATGAGCAGTTCTTC. Amino acids: CAWSGFSGGGGDNEQFF.

A remark on this clone: Given a much more abundant clone one base away, this may be a read error. The chain links TRBV11-2 to TRBJ2-7; TRBD2 agrees at 8 bases. The CDR3 length is 15 residues. V lost 7 bases, J lost 7 bases, and 15 bases stayed unmatched. Germline lookup yields CDR1 SGHAT and CDR2 FQNNGV. In DNA form, the CDR3 reads TGTGCCAGCACCCAGGGGAGGGCGCCGGGGGGGGAGCAGTACTTC. Translated, it gives CASTQGRAPGGEQYF. Full variable domain (remainder filled in from reference TRBV11-2 and TRBJ2-7): EAGVAQSPRYKIIEKRQSVAFWCNPISGHATLYWYQQILGQGPKLLIQFQNNGVVDDSQLPKDRFSAERLKGVDSTLKIQPAKLEDSAVYLCASTQGRAPGGEQYFGPGTRLTVT.

This clone was detected once. The chain links TRBV29-1 to TRBJ1-4, with a weak D call TRBD1 (5 bases). CDR1 is SQVTM, CDR2 ANQGSEA, per germline. Trimming took 2 bases from V and 8 from J, leaving 12 bases between them. The CDR3 has 13 amino acids. The DNA of the CDR3 is TGCAGCGTTGAAATAACAGGAGCGGAAAAACTGTTTTTT. Protein sequence: CSVEITGAEKLFF.

V gene TRBV2 combines with J gene TRBJ1-2; D might be TRBD1 (6 bases). Germline lookup yields CDR1 SNHLY and CDR2 FYNNEI. Trimming shortened V by 2 bases and J by 6 bases, and 7 bases separated the two germline ends. CDR3 size: 12 residues. CDR3 coding DNA: TGTGCCAGCAGTGAATCAGGGGATGGCTACACCTTC. Protein: CASSESGDGYTF.

CDR3 residues: CAWRGDTSNTEAFF. The CDR3 nucleotides read TGTGCCTGGAGAGGTGACACATCAAACACTGAAGCTTTCTTT. J is TRBJ1-1 and V is TRBV30, with unresolved D. The CDR3 is 14 residues long. The ends were cut back, 3 bases at V and 2 bases at J, with 13 bases in the middle. The germline V gene has CDR1 GTSNPN and CDR2 SVGIG (reference sequence).

CDR3 region: CASGRGTSGANVLTF. DNA for the CDR3: TGTGCCAGCGGGCGGGGGACATCTGGGGCCAACGTCCTGACTTTC. The chain carries TRBV2 and TRBJ2-6, with D perhaps TRBD2 (7 bases). In germline, CDR1 is SNHLY, CDR2 FYNNEI. The ends were cut back, 8 bases at V and 1 base at J, with 12 bases in the middle. CDR3 length equals 15 residues.

The chain recombines TRBV6-2 or TRBV6-3 with TRBJ2-3; a possible D gene is TRBD1 (6 bases). The CDR3 runs to 15 residues. V was trimmed by 6 bases and J by 4 bases, leaving 17 bases between them. Looked up from germline, CDR1 is MNHEY and CDR2 is SVGEGT. The CDR3 loop reads CASSRTGSAADTQYF. The CDR3, as DNA: TGTGCCAGCAGCCGTACAGGGAGTGCCGCAGATACGCAGTATTTT.

This chain uses TRBV6-5 with TRBJ2-7; the D gene is possibly TRBD1 (6 bases). V was clipped by 6 bases and J by 0 bases, with 15 bases between them. The germline V gene has CDR1 MNHEY and CDR2 SVGAGI. The CDR3 loop spans 15 amino acids. CDR3 loop: CASSSTGRVSYEQYF. CDR3 in DNA: TGTGCCAGCAGCTCTACAGGGCGGGTCTCCTACGAGCAGTACTTC.

This clone appeared a few times. The rearrangement joins TRBV5-4 to TRBJ2-5, with 13 nucleotides matching TRBD2. The ends lost 4 bases at V and 6 bases at J; junction bases unmatched: 12. Germline CDR1 and CDR2: SGHNT and YYREEE (reference sequence). CDR3 length equals 17 residues. The CDR3 bases are TGTGCCAGCAGCGCCGGGACTAGCGGGGAGCTGGCGAAGACCCAGTACTTC. Its protein product is CASSAGTSGELAKTQYF. Complete variable domain (other parts from reference TRBV5-4 and TRBJ2-5): ETGVTQSPTHLIKTRGQQVTLRCSSQSGHNTVSWYQQALGQGPQFIFQYYREEENGRGNFPPRFSGLQFPNYSSELNVNALELDDSALYLCASSAGTSGELAKTQYFGPGTRLLVL.

DNA of the CDR3: TGTGCCAGCTCACCAAGTCAGGGATTGGGCACCGGGGAGCTGTTTTTT. It translates to CASSPSQGLGTGELFF. The chain recombines TRBV18 with TRBJ2-2; D may be TRBD1 (5 bases). The CDR3 is 16 residues long. CDR1 is KGHSH, CDR2 LQKENI, per germline. Trimming removed 2 bases at V and 4 bases at J, with 14 bases between.

The rearrangement joins TRBV10-3 to TRBJ1-2; D perhaps matches TRBD1 (6 bases). The length of the CDR3 is 13 residues. CDR1 ENHRY and CDR2 SYGVKD come from the germline V gene. The V end was cut by 6 bases, the J end by 8 bases, with 16 bases between. CDR3 in amino acids: CAIRKDRSLGYTF. CDR3 nucleotides: TGTGCCATCAGGAAGGACAGATCTCTGGGCTACACCTTC.